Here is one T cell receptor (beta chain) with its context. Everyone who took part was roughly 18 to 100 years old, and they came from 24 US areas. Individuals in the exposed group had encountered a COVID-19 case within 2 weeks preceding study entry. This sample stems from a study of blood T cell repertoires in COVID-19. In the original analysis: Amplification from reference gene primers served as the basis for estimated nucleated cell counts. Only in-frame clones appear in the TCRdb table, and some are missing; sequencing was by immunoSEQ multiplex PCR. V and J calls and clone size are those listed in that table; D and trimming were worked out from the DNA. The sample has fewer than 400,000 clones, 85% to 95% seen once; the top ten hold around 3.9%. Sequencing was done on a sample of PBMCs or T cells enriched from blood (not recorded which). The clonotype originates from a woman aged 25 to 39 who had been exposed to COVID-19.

For the CDR3, the DNA is TGCGCCAGCAGCCATGACGGGATTAACTATGGCTACACCTTC. Its translation: CASSHDGINYGYTF. The chain is built from TRBV5-1 and TRBJ1-2; D is unresolved. In germline, CDR1 is SGHRS, CDR2 YFSETQ. This CDR3 has 14 residues. V was clipped by 4 bases and J by 1 base, with 11 bases between them.